These 2 T cell receptor beta chains were sequenced from one sample in a study of T cells in women clearing cervical HPV infection. Sequenced by immunoSEQ multiplex PCR; TCRdb stores in-frame clones only, minus some. The table lists around 15,000 clones. Sequenced input: blood buffy coat. These receptors all stem from a woman between 18 and 75 years old with a cervical HPV16 infection that either progressed to CIN3+ or cleared (not recorded which).

The DNA read from the CDR3 is TGTGCCTGGAGTGTACGCTTTCCACTG. Translation gives CAWSVRFPL. The CDR3 in full is CAWSVRFPLAFF. The chain couples TRBV30 to TRBJ1-1; no reliable D call. The CDR3 is cut off 3 residues early in the read; its end comes from the germline J gene. Germline CDR1 and CDR2: GTSNPN and SVGIG (reference sequence). CDR3 length: 12 amino acids.

A remark on this clone: Read coverage stops 3 residues before the CDR3 terminus; the germline J gene supplies the remainder. The rearrangement uses TRBV7-6 and TRBJ2-7; the D gene is possibly TRBD1 (5 bases). The CDR3 covers 16 residues. V was shortened by 0 bases and J by 2 bases, with 14 bases between the two germline ends. Germline CDR1 SGHVS, CDR2 FNYEAQ. The chain's CDR3 is CASSLARAGPTYEQYF. The sequenced CDR3 bases are TGTGCCAGCAGCTTAGCCCGGGCAGGGCCTACCTACGAG.